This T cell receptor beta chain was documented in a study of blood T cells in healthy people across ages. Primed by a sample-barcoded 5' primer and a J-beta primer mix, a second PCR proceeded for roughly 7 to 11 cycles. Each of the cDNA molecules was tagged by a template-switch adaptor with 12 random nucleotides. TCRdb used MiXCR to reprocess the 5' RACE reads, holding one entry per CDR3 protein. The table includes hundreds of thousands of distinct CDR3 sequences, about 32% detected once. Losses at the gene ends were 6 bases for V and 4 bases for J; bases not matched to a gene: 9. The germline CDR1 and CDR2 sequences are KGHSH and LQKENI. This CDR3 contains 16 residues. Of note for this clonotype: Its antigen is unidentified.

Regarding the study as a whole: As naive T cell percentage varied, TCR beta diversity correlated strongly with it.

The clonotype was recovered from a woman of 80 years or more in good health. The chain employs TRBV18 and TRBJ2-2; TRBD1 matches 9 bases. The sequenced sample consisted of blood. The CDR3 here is CASSQGQGRTTGELFF. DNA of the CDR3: TGTGCCAGCTCGCAGGGACAGGGAAGGACCACCGGGGAGCTGTTTTTT.